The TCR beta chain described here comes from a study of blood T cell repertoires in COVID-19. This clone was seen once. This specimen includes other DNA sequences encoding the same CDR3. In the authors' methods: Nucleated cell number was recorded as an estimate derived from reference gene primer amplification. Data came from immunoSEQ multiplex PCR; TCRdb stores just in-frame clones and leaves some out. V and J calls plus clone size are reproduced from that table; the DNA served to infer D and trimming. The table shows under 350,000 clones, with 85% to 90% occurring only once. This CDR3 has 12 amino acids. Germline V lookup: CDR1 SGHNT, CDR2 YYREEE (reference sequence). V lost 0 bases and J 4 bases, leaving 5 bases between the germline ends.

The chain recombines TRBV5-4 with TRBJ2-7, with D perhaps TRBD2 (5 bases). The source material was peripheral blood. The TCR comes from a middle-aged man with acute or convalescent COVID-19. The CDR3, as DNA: TGTGCCAGCAGCTTGGGAGGGTACGAGCAGTACTTC. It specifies CASSLGGYEQYF.